This TCR beta chain was sequenced in a study of T cell responses to AZD1222 COVID-19 vaccine. The overall study: Recipients boosted at about 4 weeks or about 12 weeks are pooled. Study conclusions and caveats: Most donors were white British and more were female, and clonal diversity was possibly underestimated.

A note on this clone: Its antigen is unidentified. The same CDR3 also results from other DNA sequences found in this sample.

Germline V gene lookup returns CDR1 MNHEY and CDR2 SMNVEV (reference sequence). V was cut by 3 bases and J by 1 base, with 6 bases left in between. CDR3 length: 13 residues. Repertoires were generated with immunoSEQ multiplex PCR, while TCRdb's copy carries only in-frame clones and drops some. The data contain some 120,000 clones, 80% to 90% of them singletons. The sample consisted of peripheral blood, taken on day 0 of AZD1222 vaccination. The sequence derives from an adult in good health. This chain joins TRBV27 and TRBJ1-2; D unclear. The CDR3 is CASSFRGNYGYTF. In DNA form, the CDR3 reads TGTGCCAGCAGTTTTCGGGGTAACTATGGCTACACCTTC.